This T cell receptor (beta chain) was identified during a study of OX40 agonist ivuxolimab in advanced cancers. Generated by immunoSEQ multiplex PCR, the TCRdb table keeps only in-frame clones and is missing some. The sample holds almost 85,000 clones, 89% seen once. V was pared by 0 bases and J by 0 bases, with 12 bases between. This CDR3 spans 16 amino acids. Germline V gene data show CDR1 as SGHAT and CDR2 as FQDESV (reference sequence). The specimen was CD4+ or CD8+ T cells sorted from blood, collected in a trial of the OX40 agonist ivuxolimab. The sequence came from an adult with an advanced solid tumor such as melanoma, head and neck, liver or kidney cancer. The chain joins TRBV11-1 to TRBJ2-7; D is unclear. The CDR3 DNA sequence: TGTGCCAGCAGCTTAGCTGGCTCGCTAAGCTCCTACGAGCAGTACTTC. Translating it yields CASSLAGSLSSYEQYF.